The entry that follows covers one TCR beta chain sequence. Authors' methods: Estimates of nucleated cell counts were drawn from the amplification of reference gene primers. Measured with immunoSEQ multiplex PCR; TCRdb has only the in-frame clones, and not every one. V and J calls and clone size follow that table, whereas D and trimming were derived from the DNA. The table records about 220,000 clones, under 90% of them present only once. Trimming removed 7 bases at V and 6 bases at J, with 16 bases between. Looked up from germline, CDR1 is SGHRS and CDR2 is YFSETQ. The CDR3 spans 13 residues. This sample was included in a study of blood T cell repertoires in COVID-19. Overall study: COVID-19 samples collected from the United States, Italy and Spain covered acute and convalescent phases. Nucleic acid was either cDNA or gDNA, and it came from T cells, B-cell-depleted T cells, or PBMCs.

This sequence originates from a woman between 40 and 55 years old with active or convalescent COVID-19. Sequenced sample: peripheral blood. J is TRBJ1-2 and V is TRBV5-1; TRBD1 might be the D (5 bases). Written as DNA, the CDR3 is TGCGCCAGCCGTTGGGCGACAGACGATGGCTACACCTTC. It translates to CASRWATDDGYTF.